Below, 28 T cell receptor beta chains from the same sample are listed, as sequenced in a study of blood T cells in healthy people across ages. Then a second PCR, running about 6 to 12 cycles, was carried out with a sample-barcoded 5' primer and a J-beta primer mix. TCRdb recomputed calls from the 5' RACE reads with MiXCR, one row per CDR3 protein. The table records approximately 360,000 distinct CDR3 sequences, 52% of them present only once. Sequenced: blood. The receptor set was obtained from a man in his 60s in good health.

As regards this clonotype: Given a much more abundant clone one base away, this may be a read error. The chain employs TRBV28 and TRBJ2-7; D remains ambiguous. V lost 8 bases and J lost 7, with 12 bases in between. The CDR3 totals 11 residues. The V gene's germline CDR1 is MDHEN and CDR2 SYDVKM. This CDR3 is CASGSPREQYF. CDR3 bases: TGTGCCAGCGGTTCCCCCCGTGAGCAGTACTTC.

The J gene is TRBJ2-3, the V gene TRBV5-4; TRBD2 aligns across 10 bases. V was pared by 4 bases and J by 2 bases, with 7 bases of the junction left unmatched. The CDR3 length is 16 residues. Germline CDR1 SGHNT, CDR2 YYREEE (reference sequence). The CDR3 protein is CASSPKLAGDTDTQYF. DNA of the CDR3: TGTGCCAGCAGCCCAAAGCTAGCGGGGGACACAGATACGCAGTATTTT.

The count of this clonotype is one. This sequence joins TRBV27 and TRBJ2-7; possibly TRBD2 for D (7 bases). The J call may be wrong; the DNA end is better matched by TRBJ2-1. Germline CDR1 is MNHEY and CDR2 is SMNVEV (reference sequence). The CDR3 is made up of 14 amino acids. CDR3 residues: CASRGGTSYNEQFF. DNA for the CDR3: TGTGCCAGCAGGGGGGGGACATCCTACAATGAGCAGTTCTTC.

A few counts support this clonotype. This chain connects TRBV29-1 to TRBJ1-2; no clear D gene. V gave up 4 bases and J gave up 5 bases, with 17 bases separating them. Looked up from germline, CDR1 is SQVTM and CDR2 is ANQGSEA. This CDR3 is built from 14 residues. The CDR3 nucleotides are TGCAGCGTTGGAGGCCAGAAGCCCGGGTATGGCTACACCTTC. Its translation is CSVGGQKPGYGYTF.

This clonotype was recorded a few times. This rearrangement joins TRBV29-1 to TRBJ1-6; TRBD1 agrees at 8 bases. The CDR3 covers 13 residues. The V gene end was trimmed by 5 bases and the J gene end by 7 bases; junction bases not matched to a gene: 4. The germline V gene encodes CDR1 SQVTM and CDR2 ANQGSEA. The DNA for the CDR3 is TGCAGCGTTCAGGGGGCTGGGAATTCACCCCTCCACTTT. Its translation: CSVQGAGNSPLHF.

The chain uses TRBV7-8 and TRBJ1-5, with D possibly TRBD1 on 6 matching bases. CDR3 size: 16 residues. Deletions cut 4 bases from V and 0 bases from J, with 13 bases between. Per the germline V gene, CDR1 is SGHVS and CDR2 is FQNEAQ. The CDR3 protein is CASSSRGRNSNQPQHF. DNA of the CDR3: TGTGCCAGCAGCTCCAGGGGCAGAAATAGCAATCAGCCCCAGCATTTT.

The V gene is TRBV3-1, the J gene TRBJ2-4; 11 bases are a match to TRBD1. Germline CDR1 is LGHDT and CDR2 is YNNKEL (reference sequence). The CDR3 is 13 residues long. The trim removed 3 bases at V and 15 bases at J, leaving 7 bases unmatched. The chain's CDR3 is CASSHSGQGASYF. DNA of the CDR3: TGTGCCAGCAGCCACAGCGGACAGGGGGCATCGTACTTC.

V usage is TRBV20-1 and J usage is TRBJ2-7; TRBD2 aligns across 7 bases. Trimming removed 0 bases from V and 1 base from J; junction bases left unmatched: 6. Germline V lookup: CDR1 DFQATT, CDR2 SNEGSKA (reference sequence). CDR3 length: 15 residues. CDR3 bases: TGCAGTGCTAGAGATCCGAATAGCGGGTCCTACGAGCAGTACTTC. Translating gives CSARDPNSGSYEQYF.

The chain joins TRBV5-1 to TRBJ1-2, with D perhaps TRBD1 (5 bases). V lost 0 bases and J 3 bases, leaving 12 bases between the germline ends. This CDR3 is 15 amino acids long. Germline values: CDR1 SGHRS, CDR2 YFSETQ. Written as DNA, the CDR3 is TGCGCCAGCAGCTTGGACGTCCCAGGGTACTATGGCTACACCTTC. This gives the protein CASSLDVPGYYGYTF.

There are a few counts of this clonotype. The chain links TRBV7-9 to TRBJ2-1, with 7 bases aligning to TRBD1. V shed 4 bases and J 5 bases; nucleotides not matched to a gene: 5. CDR3 length equals 14 residues. Per the germline V gene, CDR1 is SEHNR and CDR2 is FQNEAQ (reference sequence). The CDR3 region is CASSSWTGDNEQFF. Here the CDR3 DNA reads TGTGCCAGCAGCTCGTGGACAGGCGACAATGAGCAGTTCTTC.

The chain joins TRBV11-2 to TRBJ2-3, with 12 nucleotides matching TRBD1. The germline CDR1 and CDR2 sequences are SGHAT and FQNNGV. The ends lost 4 bases at V and 14 bases at J; junction bases unmatched: 7. This CDR3 has 13 amino acids. The CDR3 nucleotides read TGTGCCAGCAGCTACCGGGACAGGGGGCTTTGGTATTTT. Translated: CASSYRDRGLWYF.

The chain joins TRBV27 to TRBJ1-6, with TRBD1 as a possible D gene (6 bases). Germline CDR1 is MNHEY and CDR2 is SMNVEV (reference sequence). The CDR3 length is 15 residues. V gave up 5 bases and J gave up 6 bases, with 14 bases separating them. The DNA for the CDR3 is TGTGCCAGCAGTGCACAGGGAGTTATTAATTCACCCCTCCACTTT. This encodes CASSAQGVINSPLHF.

The chain carries TRBV6-2 or TRBV6-3 and TRBJ2-5, with a weak D call TRBD2 (5 bases). Trimming pared 7 bases from V and 11 bases from J, leaving 23 bases between. CDR1 and CDR2 (germline): MNHEY, SVGEGT. The CDR3 loop spans 14 amino acids. The CDR3 sequence: CASIPQMWAEEQYF. The CDR3 bases are TGTGCCAGCATCCCACAAATGTGGGCGGAGGAGCAGTACTTC.

This rearrangement joins TRBV2 to TRBJ2-3, with 10 bases matching TRBD2. The CDR3 loop spans 17 amino acids. Looked up from germline, CDR1 is SNHLY and CDR2 is FYNNEI. The J segment lost 1 base and the V segment lost 4 bases, leaving 8 bases of the junction unmatched. The CDR3 sequence: CASSGVASGGRTDTQYF. In DNA, the CDR3 is TGTGCCAGCAGTGGGGTGGCTAGCGGGGGCCGCACAGATACGCAGTATTTT.

This clonotype occurred a few times. V is TRBV7-3 and J is TRBJ2-5; D possibly corresponds to TRBD2 (5 bases). V was trimmed by 5 bases and J by 5 bases, leaving 12 bases between them. Germline V gene data show CDR1 as SGHTA and CDR2 as FQGTGA. The CDR3 is 13 amino acids. DNA for the CDR3: TGTGCCAGCAGCATCGGGAACCGGGAGACCCAGTACTTC. Protein product: CASSIGNRETQYF.

This rearrangement joins TRBV12-3 or TRBV12-4 to TRBJ2-3; 10 bases agree with TRBD2. V lost 5 bases and J lost 6; bases outside the gene matches: 8. CDR3 size: 15 residues. The CDR3 nucleotides read TGTGCCAGCAGTCCAGGGACTAGCGCCGGGGATACGCAGTATTTT. Translation: CASSPGTSAGDTQYF.

The V gene is TRBV5-1, the J gene TRBJ2-1, with 8 bases that match TRBD1. The CDR3 runs to 13 residues. The ends lost 8 bases at V and 5 bases at J; junction bases unmatched: 6. CDR1 is SGHRS, CDR2 YFSETQ, per germline. The CDR3 is CARRRDRNNEQFF. In DNA form, the CDR3 reads TGCGCCAGACGCAGGGACAGGAACAATGAGCAGTTCTTC.

The CDR3 sequence is CSAGGKGLADTQYF. The CDR3 DNA is TGCAGTGCCGGGGGAAAGGGGCTAGCAGATACGCAGTATTTT. The chain employs TRBV20-1 and TRBJ2-3; D perhaps matches TRBD2 (6 bases). V lost 6 bases and J 4 bases, leaving 17 bases between the germline ends. Looked up from germline, CDR1 is DFQATT and CDR2 is SNEGSKA (reference sequence). The CDR3 runs 14 residues.

A note on this clonotype: The junction does not match germline at one end; this may be a read error. The CDR3 region is CASSRARSGANVLTF. CDR3 in DNA: TGTGCCAGCAGCCGGGCGCGGTCTGGAGCCAACGTCCTGACTTTC. The chain is built from TRBV3-1 and TRBJ2-6; D is undetermined. CDR1 and CDR2 from the germline V gene are LGHDT and YNNKEL (reference sequence). This CDR3 has 15 residues.

This clonotype was seen only once. The V and J genes are TRBV12-3 or TRBV12-4 and TRBJ2-5, with 7 nucleotides matching TRBD1. J gave up 8 bases and V 2 bases, and 8 bases lay outside the gene matches. The CDR3 totals 14 residues. CDR3 DNA sequence: TGTGCCAGCAGTTTAATCCCGGGACAGCCAACCCAGTACTTC. This codes for CASSLIPGQPTQYF.

The chain has TRBV7-2 and TRBJ2-5; 12 bases agree with TRBD2. The J call may be wrong; the DNA end is better matched by TRBJ2-7. Germline V gene sequence: CDR1 SGHTA, CDR2 FQGNSA. The CDR3 runs to 15 residues. CDR3 protein: CASSTTSGSGYEQYF. For the CDR3, the DNA is TGTGCCAGCAGCACGACTAGCGGGAGTGGGTACGAGCAGTACTTC.

In its sample, this clonotype was seen a few times. This chain links TRBV20-1 with TRBJ2-1; TRBD1 is a possible D gene (5 bases). The end of the DNA fits TRBJ2-7 better, so the J call may be wrong. The CDR3 is 14 amino acids. Germline V gene lookup returns CDR1 DFQATT and CDR2 SNEGSKA (reference sequence). CDR3 protein: CSALNLGPYNEQYF. As DNA, the CDR3 is TGCAGTGCTCTCAACCTGGGGCCTTACAATGAGCAGTACTTC.

V and J are TRBV2 and TRBJ2-3; the D gene is possibly TRBD2 (6 bases). The V gene lost 6 bases and the J gene lost 5 bases, with 15 bases spanning the gap. Germline V CDR1 and CDR2: SNHLY, FYNNEI. The CDR3 spans 14 residues. CDR3 loop: CASRRDFARDTQYF. The CDR3 DNA follows: TGTGCCAGCAGAAGGGACTTCGCCCGAGATACGCAGTATTTT.

This clonotype turned up a few times. J is TRBJ2-3 and V is TRBV28, with a possible D match to TRBD1 (6 bases). V was pared by 3 bases and J by 1 base, with 11 bases between. Per the germline V gene, CDR1 is MDHEN and CDR2 is SYDVKM. This CDR3 is 15 amino acids long. CDR3 protein: CASSFVQGGTDTQYF. The CDR3 DNA reads TGTGCCAGCAGTTTCGTACAGGGAGGCACAGATACGCAGTATTTT.

The chain carries TRBV29-1 and TRBJ2-7; D is unresolved. V lost 6 bases and J 0 bases, leaving 6 bases between the germline ends. The length of the CDR3 is 11 residues. Germline CDR1 reads SQVTM; CDR2 reads ANQGSEA. The CDR3 DNA is TGCAGCGTCTCGGTCTCCTACGAGCAGTACTTC. It codes for CSVSVSYEQYF.

The chain carries TRBV12-3 or TRBV12-4 and TRBJ2-1, with D hard to call. V lost 0 bases, J lost 10 bases, and 4 bases lay in between. CDR3 length: 11 residues. For the CDR3, the DNA is TGTGCCAGCAGTTTAGCACGGGAGCAGTTCTTC. It yields the protein CASSLAREQFF.

This clonotype was counted ten times or more. It may be a read error: a sequence one base away is much more abundant. V and J are TRBV28 and TRBJ2-5; D may match TRBD1 or TRBD2 (5 bases each). Germline assignment: CDR1 MDHEN and CDR2 SYDVKM. The CDR3 covers 13 residues. Trimming pared 5 bases from V and 11 bases from J, leaving 18 bases between. CDR3 in DNA: TGTGCCAGCAGTCTGAGGGGCGCGGATGAGCAGTACTTC. This encodes CASSLRGADEQYF.

This clonotype appeared once. A much more abundant neighbour one base away suggests this may be a read error. The chain joins TRBV6-1 to TRBJ2-5; the match to TRBD2 covers 13 bases. This CDR3 is 15 amino acids long. The V gene's germline CDR1 is MNHNS and CDR2 SASEGT. With V trimmed by 2 bases and J by 11 bases, 8 bases remained unmatched. CDR3 residues: CASSERTSGSYEQYF. Here the CDR3 DNA reads TGTGCCAGCAGTGAACGGACTAGCGGGAGCTATGAGCAGTACTTC.